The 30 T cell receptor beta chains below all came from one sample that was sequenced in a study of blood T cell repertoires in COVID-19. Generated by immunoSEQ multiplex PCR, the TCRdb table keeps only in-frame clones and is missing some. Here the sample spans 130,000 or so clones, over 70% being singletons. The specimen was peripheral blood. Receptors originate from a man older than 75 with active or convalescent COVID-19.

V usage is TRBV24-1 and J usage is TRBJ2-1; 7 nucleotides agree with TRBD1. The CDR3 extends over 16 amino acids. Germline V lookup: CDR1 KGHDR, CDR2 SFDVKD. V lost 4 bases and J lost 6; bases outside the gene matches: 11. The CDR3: CATSDWTGGEGNEQFF. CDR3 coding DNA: TGTGCCACCAGTGACTGGACAGGAGGAGAAGGCAATGAGCAGTTCTTC.

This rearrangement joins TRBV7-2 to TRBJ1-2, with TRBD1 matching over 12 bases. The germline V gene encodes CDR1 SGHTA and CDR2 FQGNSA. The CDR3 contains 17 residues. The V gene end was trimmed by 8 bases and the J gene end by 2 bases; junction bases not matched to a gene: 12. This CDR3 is CASAVWGQGASNYGYTF. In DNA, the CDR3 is TGTGCCAGCGCGGTTTGGGGACAGGGGGCTTCCAACTATGGCTACACCTTC.

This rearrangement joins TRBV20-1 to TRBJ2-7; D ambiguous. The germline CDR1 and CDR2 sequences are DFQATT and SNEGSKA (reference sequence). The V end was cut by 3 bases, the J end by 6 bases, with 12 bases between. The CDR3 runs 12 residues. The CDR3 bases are TGCAGTGCTAGTGTCGGTGGGCGCGAGCAGTACTTC. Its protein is CSASVGGREQYF.

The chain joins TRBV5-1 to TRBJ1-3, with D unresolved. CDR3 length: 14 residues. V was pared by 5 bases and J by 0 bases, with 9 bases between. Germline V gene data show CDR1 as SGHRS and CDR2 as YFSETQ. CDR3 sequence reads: CASSPGNSGNTIYF. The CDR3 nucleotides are TGCGCCAGCAGTCCGGGTAACTCTGGAAACACCATATATTTT.

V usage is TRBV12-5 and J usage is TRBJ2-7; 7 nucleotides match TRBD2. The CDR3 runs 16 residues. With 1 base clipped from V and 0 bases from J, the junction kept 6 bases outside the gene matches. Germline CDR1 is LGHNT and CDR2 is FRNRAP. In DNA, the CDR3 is TGTGCTAGTGGTTTGGGGGCGGGGGTGACCTCCTACGAGCAGTACTTC. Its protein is CASGLGAGVTSYEQYF.

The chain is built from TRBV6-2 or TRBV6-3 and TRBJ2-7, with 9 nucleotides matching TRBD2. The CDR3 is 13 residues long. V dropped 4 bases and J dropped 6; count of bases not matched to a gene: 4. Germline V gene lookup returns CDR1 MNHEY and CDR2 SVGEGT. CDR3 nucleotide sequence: TGTGCCAGCAGTTTTTCAGCGGGGGGCGAGCAGTACTTC. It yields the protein CASSFSAGGEQYF.

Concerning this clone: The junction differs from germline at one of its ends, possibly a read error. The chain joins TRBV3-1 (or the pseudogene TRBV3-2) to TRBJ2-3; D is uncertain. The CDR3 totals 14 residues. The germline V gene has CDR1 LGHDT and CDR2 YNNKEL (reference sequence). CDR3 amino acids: CASSQGVSTNTQYF. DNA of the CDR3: TGTGCCAGCAGCCAAGGAGTTAGCACAAATACGCAGTATTTT.

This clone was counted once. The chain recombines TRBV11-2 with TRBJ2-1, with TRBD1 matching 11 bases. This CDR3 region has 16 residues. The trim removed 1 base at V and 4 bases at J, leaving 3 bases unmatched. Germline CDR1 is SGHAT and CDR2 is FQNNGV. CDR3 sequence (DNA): TGTGCCAGCAGCTTAGGAGGGACAGGGGGTTACAATGAGCAGTTCTTC. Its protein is CASSLGGTGGYNEQFF.

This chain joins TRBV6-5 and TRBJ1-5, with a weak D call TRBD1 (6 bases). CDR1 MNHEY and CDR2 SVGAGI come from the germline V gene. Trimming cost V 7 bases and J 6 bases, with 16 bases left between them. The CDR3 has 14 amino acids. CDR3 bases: TGTGCCAGCACTAGGGGGAATGGGGTTCAGCCCCAGCATTTT. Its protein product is CASTRGNGVQPQHF.

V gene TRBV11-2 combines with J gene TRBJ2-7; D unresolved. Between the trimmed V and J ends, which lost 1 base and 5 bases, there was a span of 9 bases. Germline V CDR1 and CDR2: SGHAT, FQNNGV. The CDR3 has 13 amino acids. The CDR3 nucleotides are TGTGCCAGCAGCTTAGGAATGGGCCACGAGCAGTACTTC. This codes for CASSLGMGHEQYF.

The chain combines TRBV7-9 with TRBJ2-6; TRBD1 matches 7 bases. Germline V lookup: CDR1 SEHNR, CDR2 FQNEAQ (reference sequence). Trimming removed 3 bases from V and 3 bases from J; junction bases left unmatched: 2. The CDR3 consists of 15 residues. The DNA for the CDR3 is TGTGCCAGCAGCTTTTACAGGGGTGGGGCCAACGTCCTGACTTTC. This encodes CASSFYRGGANVLTF.

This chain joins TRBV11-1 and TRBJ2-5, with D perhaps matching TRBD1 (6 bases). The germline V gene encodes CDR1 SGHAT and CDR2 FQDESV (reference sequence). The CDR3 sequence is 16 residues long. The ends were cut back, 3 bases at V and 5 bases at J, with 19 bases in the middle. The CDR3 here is CASSFALPGVRETQYF. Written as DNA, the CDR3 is TGTGCCAGCAGCTTCGCCCTGCCAGGGGTCCGGGAGACCCAGTACTTC.

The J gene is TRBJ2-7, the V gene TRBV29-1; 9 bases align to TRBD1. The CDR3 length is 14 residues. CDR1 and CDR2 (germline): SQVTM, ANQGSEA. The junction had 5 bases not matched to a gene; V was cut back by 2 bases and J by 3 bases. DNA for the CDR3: TGCAGCGTTGAAAGACAGGGGGGGTTCTACGAGCAGTACTTC. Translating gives CSVERQGGFYEQYF.

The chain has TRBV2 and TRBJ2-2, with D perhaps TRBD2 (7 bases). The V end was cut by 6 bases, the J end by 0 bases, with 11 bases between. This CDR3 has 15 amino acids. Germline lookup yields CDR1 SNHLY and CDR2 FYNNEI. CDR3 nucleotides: TGTGCCAGCAGGGCGGGGGCCCCGAACACCGGGGAGCTGTTTTTT. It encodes CASRAGAPNTGELFF.

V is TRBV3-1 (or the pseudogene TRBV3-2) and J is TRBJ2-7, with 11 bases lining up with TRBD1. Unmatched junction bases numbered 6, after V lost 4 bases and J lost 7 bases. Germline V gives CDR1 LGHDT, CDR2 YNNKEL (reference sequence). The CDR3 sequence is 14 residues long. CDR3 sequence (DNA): TGTGCCAGCAGCCCAGGACAGGGGGCAGGGGAGCAGTACTTC. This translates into CASSPGQGAGEQYF.

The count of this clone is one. The chain's CDR3 is CATSDQAGYTF. The DNA of the CDR3 is TGTGCCACCAGTGATCAGGCTGGCTACACCTTC. The chain carries TRBV24-1 and TRBJ1-2; no definite D call. Germline CDR1 is KGHDR and CDR2 is SFDVKD. CDR3 length: 11 amino acids. Trimming stripped 3 bases from V and 7 bases from J, with 5 bases between.

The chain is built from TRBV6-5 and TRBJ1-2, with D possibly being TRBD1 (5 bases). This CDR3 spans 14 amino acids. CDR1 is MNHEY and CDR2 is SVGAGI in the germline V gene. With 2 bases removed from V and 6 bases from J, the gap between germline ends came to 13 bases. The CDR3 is CASSYATDGDGYTF. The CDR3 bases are TGTGCCAGCAGTTACGCGACAGACGGAGATGGCTACACCTTC.

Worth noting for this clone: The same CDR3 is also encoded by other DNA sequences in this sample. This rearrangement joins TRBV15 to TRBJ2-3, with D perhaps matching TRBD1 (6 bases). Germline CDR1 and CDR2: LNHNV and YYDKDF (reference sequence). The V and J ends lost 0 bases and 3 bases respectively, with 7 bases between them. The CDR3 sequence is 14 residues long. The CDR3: CATSRDTGTDTQYF. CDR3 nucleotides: TGTGCCACCAGCAGAGATACAGGGACAGATACGCAGTATTTT.

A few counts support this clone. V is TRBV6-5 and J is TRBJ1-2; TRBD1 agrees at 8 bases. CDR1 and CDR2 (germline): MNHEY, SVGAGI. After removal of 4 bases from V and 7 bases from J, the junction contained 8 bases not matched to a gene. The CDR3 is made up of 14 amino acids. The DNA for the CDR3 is TGTGCCAGCAGTTCCTTAAGACAGGGGTTTGGCTACACCTTC. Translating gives CASSSLRQGFGYTF.

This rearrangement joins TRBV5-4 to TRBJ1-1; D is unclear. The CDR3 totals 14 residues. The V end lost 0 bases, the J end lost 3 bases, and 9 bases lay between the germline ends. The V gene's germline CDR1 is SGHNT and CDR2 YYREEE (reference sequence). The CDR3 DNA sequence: TGTGCCAGCAGCTTGGGGGCGGGAGACACTGAAGCTTTCTTT. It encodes CASSLGAGDTEAFF. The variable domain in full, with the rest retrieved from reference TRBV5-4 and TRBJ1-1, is ETGVTQSPTHLIKTRGQQVTLRCSSQSGHNTVSWYQQALGQGPQFIFQYYREEENGRGNFPPRFSGLQFPNYSSELNVNALELDDSALYLCASSLGAGDTEAFFGQGTRLTVV.

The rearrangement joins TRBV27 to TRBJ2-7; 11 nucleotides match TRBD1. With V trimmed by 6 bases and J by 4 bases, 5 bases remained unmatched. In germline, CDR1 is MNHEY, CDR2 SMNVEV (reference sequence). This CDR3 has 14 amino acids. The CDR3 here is CASRGTGGMYEQYF. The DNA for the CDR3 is TGTGCCAGCAGGGGGACAGGGGGAATGTACGAGCAGTACTTC.

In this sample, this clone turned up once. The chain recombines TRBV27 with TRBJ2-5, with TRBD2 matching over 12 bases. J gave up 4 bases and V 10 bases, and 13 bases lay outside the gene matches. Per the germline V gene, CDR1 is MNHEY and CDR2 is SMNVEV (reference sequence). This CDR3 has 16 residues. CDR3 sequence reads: CATKRLAGGPGETQYF. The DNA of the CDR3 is TGTGCCACCAAACGCCTAGCGGGGGGGCCGGGAGAGACCCAGTACTTC.

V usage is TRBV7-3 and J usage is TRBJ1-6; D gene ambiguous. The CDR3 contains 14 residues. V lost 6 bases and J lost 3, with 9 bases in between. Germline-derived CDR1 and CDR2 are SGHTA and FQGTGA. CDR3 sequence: CASSLNNYNSPLHF. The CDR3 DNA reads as TGTGCCAGCAGTCTTAACAACTATAATTCACCCCTCCACTTT.

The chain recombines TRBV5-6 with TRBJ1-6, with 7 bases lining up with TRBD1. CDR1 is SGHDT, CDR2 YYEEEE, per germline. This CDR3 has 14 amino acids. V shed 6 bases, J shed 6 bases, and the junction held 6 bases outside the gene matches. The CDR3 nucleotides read TGTGCCAGCACCCTGACAGGGCTTAATTCACCCCTCCACTTT. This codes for CASTLTGLNSPLHF.

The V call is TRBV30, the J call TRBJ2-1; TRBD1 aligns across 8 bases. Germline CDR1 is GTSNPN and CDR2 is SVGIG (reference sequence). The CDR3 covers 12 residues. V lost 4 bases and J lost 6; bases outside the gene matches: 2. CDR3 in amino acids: CAWKTGVNEQFF. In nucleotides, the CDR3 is TGTGCCTGGAAGACAGGGGTCAATGAGCAGTTCTTC.

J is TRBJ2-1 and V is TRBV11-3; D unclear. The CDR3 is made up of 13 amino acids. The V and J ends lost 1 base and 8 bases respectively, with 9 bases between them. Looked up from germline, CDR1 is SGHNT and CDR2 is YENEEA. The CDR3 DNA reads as TGTGCCAGCAGCTTAGGTCCTATCGATGAGCAGTTCTTC. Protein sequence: CASSLGPIDEQFF.

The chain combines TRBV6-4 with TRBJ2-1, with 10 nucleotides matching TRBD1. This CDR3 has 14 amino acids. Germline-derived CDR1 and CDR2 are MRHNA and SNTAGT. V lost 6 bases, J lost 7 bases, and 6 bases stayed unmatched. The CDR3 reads CASSGDRGRNEQFF. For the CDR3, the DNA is TGTGCCAGCAGCGGGGACAGGGGCAGGAATGAGCAGTTCTTC.

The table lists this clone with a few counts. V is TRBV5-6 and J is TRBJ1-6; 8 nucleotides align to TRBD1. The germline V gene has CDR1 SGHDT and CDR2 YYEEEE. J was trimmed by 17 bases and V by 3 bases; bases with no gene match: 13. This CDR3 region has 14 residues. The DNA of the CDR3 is TGTGCCAGCAGCTACGGACAGGGCCTCGCCGAGATCCACTTT. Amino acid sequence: CASSYGQGLAEIHF.

The CDR3 protein is CASSRGTGGGYTF. The CDR3 DNA reads TGTGCCAGCAGTCGCGGGACAGGGGGCGGCTACACCTTC. The chain has TRBV2 and TRBJ1-2, with 12 bases lining up with TRBD1. The junction had 3 bases not matched to a gene; V was cut back by 5 bases and J by 8 bases. CDR1 is SNHLY and CDR2 is FYNNEI in the germline V gene. The CDR3 loop spans 13 amino acids.

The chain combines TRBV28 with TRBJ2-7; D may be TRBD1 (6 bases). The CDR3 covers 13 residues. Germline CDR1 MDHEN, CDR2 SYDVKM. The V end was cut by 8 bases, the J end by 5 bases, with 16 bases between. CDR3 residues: CASRQALRDEQYF. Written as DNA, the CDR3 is TGTGCCAGCCGACAGGCCCTAAGGGACGAGCAGTACTTC.